This T cell receptor beta chain originates from a study of T cells in localized non-small cell lung cancer. The study, taken as a whole, reports: When the top 100 tumor clones were examined, a median approximately 60 of them also appeared in the adjacent lung, which was paired and uninvolved. Those with higher blood T cell density had longer overall survival. The greatest T cell clonality was found in uninvolved adjacent lung (higher than in tumor). Tumor samples were not multi-region, leaving intratumor heterogeneity unexcluded.

This CDR3 spans 15 amino acids. CDR1 MNHEY and CDR2 SVGAGI come from the germline V gene. The germline V and J ends were trimmed by 5 bases and 3 bases, with 14 bases remaining between them. As concerns this clone: The antigen is undetermined.

Clones were read by immunoSEQ multiplex PCR, and TCRdb kept only the in-frame ones, dropping some. The sample shows under 50,000 clones, around 87% of them seen only once. Sequencing used PBMCs, obtained before any cancer treatment. The origin of this receptor is a man aged 40-75 years with stage II lung adenocarcinoma. The chain has TRBV6-5 and TRBJ1-3, with D possibly being TRBD1 (6 bases). As DNA, the CDR3 is TGTGCCAGCAGTCCGCCCTGGACAGTTGGAAACACCATATATTTT. Encoded protein: CASSPPWTVGNTIYF.